Each of the 18 T cell receptor beta chains below was sequenced from the same sample in a study of T cells in Graves' hyperthyroidism and ophthalmopathy. Amplification yielded TCR beta CDR3 regions, with RNA transcripts as the source. TCR CDR3 regions were first amplified by RT-PCR with HTBI primers. TCRdb redid the calling of the multiplex PCR reads with MiXCR, one entry per CDR3 protein. The sample lists hundreds of thousands of distinct CDR3 sequences; 30% to 40% were seen once. Sequenced material: blood. These receptor sequences come from a woman aged 40 to 50 with Graves' hyperthyroidism.

The rearrangement links TRBV6-2 or TRBV6-3 to TRBJ1-5; D unresolved. This CDR3 region has 17 residues. In germline, CDR1 is MNHEY, CDR2 SVGEGT. V lost 4 bases and J lost 1, with 17 bases in between. In DNA, the CDR3 is TGTGCCAGCAGTTTTATATCGGGAGGTAGAAGCAATCAGCCCCAGCATTTT. It encodes CASSFISGGRSNQPQHF.

This clonotype occurred many times. The V and J genes are TRBV29-1 and TRBJ1-1; 7 bases are a match to TRBD1. Trimming cost V 7 bases and J 1 base; bases outside gene matches: 3. Germline lookup yields CDR1 SQVTM and CDR2 ANQGSEA. The CDR3 covers 12 residues. CDR3 coding DNA: TGCAGCGCCGACAGGGAGAACACTGAAGCTTTCTTT. It is translated as CSADRENTEAFF.

Of note for this clonotype: Given a much more abundant clone one base away, this may be a read error. The CDR3 DNA reads as TGTGCCAGCAGCTGGGGACAGGCGAACACTGGAGCTTTCTTT. Translating gives CASSWGQANTGAFF. V gene TRBV7-9 combines with J gene TRBJ1-1, with TRBD1 identical over 8 bases. The CDR3 loop spans 14 amino acids. Per the germline V gene, CDR1 is SEHNR and CDR2 is FQNEAQ (reference sequence).

Notes on this clonotype: This sequence may be a read error, since a much larger clone differs from it by one base. DNA for the CDR3: TGCAGCGTGGGGAATGGGGGAGGAGAGACCCAGTACTTC. Translation: CSVGNGGGETQYF. The chain carries TRBV29-1 and TRBJ2-5; tentatively, D is TRBD2 (6 bases). The CDR3 totals 13 residues. Germline V lookup: CDR1 SQVTM, CDR2 ANQGSEA. The ends were cut back, 6 bases at V and 4 bases at J, with 15 bases in the middle.

Regarding this clonotype: Mismatch with germline at one junction end may stem from a read error. The chain has TRBV24-1 and TRBJ2-5; D is ambiguous. Germline CDR1 KGHDR, CDR2 SFDVKD. The CDR3 covers 14 residues. The CDR3 here is CASSLTVYQETQYF. CDR3 DNA sequence: TGTGCCAGCAGTTTAACTGTGTACCAAGAGACCCAGTACTTC.

In this sample, this clonotype turned up a few times. The chain joins TRBV10-3 to TRBJ2-6; weak D call: TRBD2 (6 bases). Trimming removed 2 bases from V and 7 bases from J, with 9 bases in between. The CDR3 runs to 14 residues. CDR1 and CDR2 from the germline V gene are ENHRY and SYGVKD. The CDR3 nucleotides read TGTGCCATCAGTGAGGGCGGGGACGCCAACGTCCTGACTTTC. Encoded protein: CAISEGGDANVLTF.

Points on this clonotype: A single base separates this from a much larger clone, so it may be a read error. The DNA of the CDR3 is TGTGCCAGCTGTAAGGACGTAGAGACCCAGTACTTC. This sequence encodes CASCKDVETQYF. The chain carries TRBV2 and TRBJ2-5; no definite D call. The germline V and J ends were trimmed by 8 bases and 4 bases, with 11 bases remaining between them. Germline loops: CDR1 SNHLY, CDR2 FYNNEI. The CDR3 covers 12 residues. Full variable domain (remainder filled in from reference TRBV2 and TRBJ2-5): EPEVTQTPSHQVTQMGQEVILRCVPISNHLYFYWYRQILGQKVEFLVSFYNNEISEKSEIFDDQFSVERPDGSNFTLKIRSTKLEDSAMYFCASCKDVETQYFGPGTRLLVL.

The chain has TRBV13 and TRBJ2-5; the match to TRBD1 covers 9 bases. Germline CDR1 PRHDT, CDR2 FYEKMQ (reference sequence). This CDR3 is 14 amino acids long. The V segment lost 5 bases and the J segment 9 bases; nucleotides outside the gene matches: 10. The CDR3 nucleotides read TGTGCCAGCAGCCCCCGGGACAGGGCAGGGGCCCAGTACTTC. Amino acids: CASSPRDRAGAQYF.

V is TRBV4-1 and J is TRBJ1-2; D gene ambiguous. There are 17 residues in the CDR3. Germline V CDR1 and CDR2: MGHRA, YSYEKL. V was trimmed by 0 bases and J by 8 bases, leaving 22 bases between them. CDR3 amino acids: CASSQDRGGWGSDGYTF. CDR3 sequence (DNA): TGCGCCAGCAGCCAAGATCGGGGAGGATGGGGTTCGGACGGCTACACCTTC.

The chain combines TRBV29-1 with TRBJ2-7; D is perhaps TRBD2 (5 bases). Germline V CDR1 and CDR2: SQVTM, ANQGSEA. V dropped 6 bases and J dropped 3 bases, with 9 bases sitting between them. This CDR3 contains 11 residues. The CDR3: CSVTRDYEQYF. Written as DNA, the CDR3 is TGCAGCGTAACACGGGACTACGAGCAGTACTTC.

This clonotype was seen repeatedly, ten times or more. The chain carries TRBV19 and TRBJ2-6; possible D gene TRBD2, 5 bases. V was shortened by 8 bases and J by 5 bases, with 19 bases between the two germline ends. The CDR3 is made up of 16 amino acids. The germline gives CDR1 LNHDA, CDR2 SQIVND (reference sequence). CDR3 sequence reads: CASCRRTPGRANVLTF. The CDR3 coding sequence is TGTGCCAGTTGCCGGAGGACCCCGGGAAGGGCCAACGTCCTGACTTTC.

On this clonotype: This may be a read error, as it is one base from a much larger clone. This sequence joins TRBV2 and TRBJ1-2; 8 bases match TRBD1. Per germline, CDR1 SNHLY and CDR2 FYNNEI. The CDR3 totals 14 residues. In nucleotides, the CDR3 is TGTGCCAGCACCGGACAGGGCTGGGACTATGGCTACGCCTTC. Its translation: CASTGQGWDYGYAF.

This clonotype was seen a few times. Since a much larger clone is just one base distant, this may be a read error. The genes are TRBV24-1 and TRBJ2-2; 8 nucleotides line up with TRBD1. CDR1 is KGHDR, CDR2 SFDVKD, per germline. The CDR3 loop spans 17 amino acids. CDR3 DNA: TGTGCCACCAGTGGGTCAGGGGGCGGATTTTACACCGGGGAGCCGTTTTTT. Its protein is CATSGSGGGFYTGEPFF.

This clonotype was seen more than once but under ten times. The chain carries TRBV19 and TRBJ2-5; 8 bases match TRBD2. The CDR3 runs 15 residues. V lost 3 bases, J lost 4 bases, and 7 bases stayed unmatched. Germline V lookup: CDR1 LNHDA, CDR2 SQIVND (reference sequence). CDR3 loop: CASSIPGRARETQYF. The CDR3 region has the DNA TGTGCCAGTAGTATCCCCGGGAGGGCCCGAGAGACCCAGTACTTC.

In its sample, this clonotype was seen many times. This rearrangement joins TRBV7-9 to TRBJ2-5, with D unclear. The germline CDR1 and CDR2 sequences are SEHNR and FQNEAQ (reference sequence). Trimming left V 4 bases short and J 5 bases short, with 11 bases between. The CDR3 contains 13 residues. DNA for the CDR3: TGTGCCAGCAGCTCAAATTCCGGGGAGACCCAGTACTTC. Protein: CASSSNSGETQYF.

Concerning this clonotype itself: One junction end does not reproduce the germline sequence, and a read error may be involved. The chain combines TRBV25-1 with TRBJ2-6, with D maybe TRBD1 (5 bases). The CDR3 spans 13 residues. Germline V gives CDR1 MGHDK, CDR2 SYGVNS. CDR3 sequence reads: CASGQIGANVLAF. As DNA, the CDR3 is TGTGCCAGCGGTCAGATAGGGGCCAACGTCCTGGCTTTC.

This clonotype was observed a few times. The rearrangement joins TRBV7-9 to TRBJ1-2, with no clear D. The CDR3 is made up of 14 amino acids. CDR1 is SEHNR, CDR2 FQNEAQ, per germline (reference sequence). V was cut by 4 bases and J by 8 bases, with 17 bases left in between. CDR3 loop: CASSSGSSAGGYTF. CDR3 coding DNA: TGTGCCAGCAGCTCTGGGTCGAGTGCGGGAGGCTACACCTTC. The entire variable domain, with the rest obtained from reference TRBV7-9 and TRBJ1-2, is as follows: DTGVSQNPRHKITKRGQNVTFRCDPISEHNRLYWYRQTLGQGPEFLTYFQNEAQLEKSRLLSDRFSAERPKGSFSTLEIQRTEQGDSAMYLCASSSGSSAGGYTFGSGTRLTVV.

This clonotype was found a few times. V usage is TRBV10-3 and J usage is TRBJ2-3, with no clear D. The CDR3 covers 12 residues. Germline V gives CDR1 ENHRY, CDR2 SYGVKD. V dropped 8 bases and J dropped 1 base, with 7 bases sitting between them. CDR3 region: CAIDPGTDTQYF. DNA for the CDR3: TGTGCCATCGACCCGGGCACAGATACGCAGTATTTT.